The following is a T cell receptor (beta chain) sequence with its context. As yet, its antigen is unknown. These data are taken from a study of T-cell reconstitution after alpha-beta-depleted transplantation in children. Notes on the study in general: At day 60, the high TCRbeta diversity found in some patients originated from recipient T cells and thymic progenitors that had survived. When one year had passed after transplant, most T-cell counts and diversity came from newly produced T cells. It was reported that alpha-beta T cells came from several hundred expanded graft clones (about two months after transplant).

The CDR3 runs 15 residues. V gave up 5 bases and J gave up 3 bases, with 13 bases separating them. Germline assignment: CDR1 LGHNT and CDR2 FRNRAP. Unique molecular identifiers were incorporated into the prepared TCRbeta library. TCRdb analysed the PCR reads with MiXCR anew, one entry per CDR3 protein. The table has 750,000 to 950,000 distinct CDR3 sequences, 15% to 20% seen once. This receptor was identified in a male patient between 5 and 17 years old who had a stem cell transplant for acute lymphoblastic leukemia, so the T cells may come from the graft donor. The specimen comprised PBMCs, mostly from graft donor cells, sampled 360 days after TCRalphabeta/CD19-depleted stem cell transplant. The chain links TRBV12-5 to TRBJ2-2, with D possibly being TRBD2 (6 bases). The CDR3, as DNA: TGTGCTAGTGGTAGGGCCGGGAGACACACCGGGGAGCTGTTTTTT. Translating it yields CASGRAGRHTGELFF.